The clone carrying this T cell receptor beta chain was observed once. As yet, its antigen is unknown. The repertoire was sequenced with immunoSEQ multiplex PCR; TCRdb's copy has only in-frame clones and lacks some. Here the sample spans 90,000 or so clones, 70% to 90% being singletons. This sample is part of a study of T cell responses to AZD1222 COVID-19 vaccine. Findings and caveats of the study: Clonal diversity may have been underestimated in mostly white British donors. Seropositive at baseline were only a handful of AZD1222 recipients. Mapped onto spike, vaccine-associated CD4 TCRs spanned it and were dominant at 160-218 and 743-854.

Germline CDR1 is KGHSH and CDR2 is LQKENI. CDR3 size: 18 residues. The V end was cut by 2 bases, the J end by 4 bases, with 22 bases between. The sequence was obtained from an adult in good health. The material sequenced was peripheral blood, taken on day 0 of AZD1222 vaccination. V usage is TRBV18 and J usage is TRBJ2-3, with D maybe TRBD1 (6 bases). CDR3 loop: CASSPTRLDSWAADTQYF. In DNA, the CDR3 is TGTGCCAGCTCACCAACCCGCTTGGACAGCTGGGCCGCAGATACGCAGTATTTT.